Listed below are T cell receptor beta chains from one sample, sequenced in a study of CD8+ T cells in alopecia areata. Repertoires were generated with immunoSEQ multiplex PCR, while TCRdb's copy carries only in-frame clones and drops some. The table records about 140,000 clones, around four fifths of them present only once. The sample was CD8+ T cells sorted from blood, taken at week 4, from a patient treated with tofacitinib. These receptor sequences come from a human donor with alopecia areata. Each CDR3 is given with its conserved first and last residue. The order of the fields is V gene, D gene, J gene, CDR3 DNA, CDR3 protein. A D gene is named only where the DNA matches it firmly.

V: TRBV11-2; D: TRBD2; J: TRBJ2-5; DNA: TGTGCCAGCAGCCTGCGGGGGGAGACCCAGTACTTC; CDR3: CASSLRGETQYF
V: TRBV7-2; D: .; J: TRBJ2-2; DNA: TGTGCCAGCAGCTACCCCGGCGGGGGCGCATCGACCGGGGAGCTGTTTTTT; CDR3: CASSYPGGGASTGELFF
V: TRBV4-3; D: .; J: TRBJ2-2; DNA: TGCGCCAGCAGCCAAGATCTGGGCTCGCCAACCATGAACACCGGGGAGCTGTTTTTT; CDR3: CASSQDLGSPTMNTGELFF
V: TRBV6-5; D: .; J: TRBJ2-3; DNA: TGTGCCAGCAGGGGGCTGGGGCGGATCACAGATACGCAGTATTTT; CDR3: CASRGLGRITDTQYF
V: TRBV11-2; D: TRBD2; J: TRBJ2-3; DNA: TGTGCCAGCAGCTCGACTAGCGGGGGGTTGACAGATACGCAGTATTTT; CDR3: CASSSTSGGLTDTQYF
V: TRBV5-4; D: TRBD1; J: TRBJ1-1; DNA: TGTGCCAGCAGCGACGGACAGGGGAGGACTGAAGCTTTCTTT; CDR3: CASSDGQGRTEAFF
V: TRBV13; D: .; J: TRBJ2-3; DNA: TGTGCCAGCAGCCTTAGCGGTTACTACACAGATACGCAGTATTTT; CDR3: CASSLSGYYTDTQYF
V: TRBV19; D: .; J: TRBJ1-6; DNA: TGTGCCAGTAGTATATCCGCCGAGAGGGCCCTCCACTTT; CDR3: CASSISAERALHF
V: TRBV6-6; D: TRBD1; J: TRBJ2-1; DNA: TGTGCCAGCCGCCTGACAGGGGAATCCAATGAGCAGTTCTTC; CDR3: CASRLTGESNEQFF
V: TRBV5-1; D: TRBD1; J: TRBJ1-2; DNA: TGCGCCAGCAGCTTGGAAGGGGGCGCAAGTTTTGGCTACACCTTC; CDR3: CASSLEGGASFGYTF
V: TRBV6-1; D: .; J: TRBJ2-7; DNA: TGTGCCAGCAGCGGGACGGCTTTAACCTACGAGCAGTACTTC; CDR3: CASSGTALTYEQYF
V: TRBV5-1; D: .; J: TRBJ2-3; DNA: TGCGCCAGCAGCTTGGAGGCCCCCTCGGATACGCAGTATTTT; CDR3: CASSLEAPSDTQYF